This T cell receptor beta chain was identified during a study of OX40 agonist ivuxolimab in advanced cancers. Study overall: The dose-escalation cohort had hepatocellular carcinoma, melanoma, renal cell or head and neck cancer.

Patients were ineligible given autoimmune disease history or systemic immunosuppression. Measured with immunoSEQ multiplex PCR; TCRdb has only the in-frame clones, and not every one. This table holds 71,000 or so clones, about 88% found once. The CDR3 consists of 15 residues. Germline CDR1 is ENHRY and CDR2 is SYGVKD. V was trimmed by 0 bases and J by 1 base, leaving 9 bases between them. This clone has more than one count but fewer than ten. The source of this sequence is an adult with an advanced solid tumor such as melanoma, head and neck, liver or kidney cancer. The chain combines TRBV10-3 with TRBJ1-1, with D unresolved. The sequencing used CD4+ or CD8+ T cells sorted from blood, collected in a trial of the OX40 agonist ivuxolimab. CDR3 region: CAISESTPGNTEAFF. Here the CDR3 DNA reads TGTGCCATCAGTGAGTCAACACCGGGGAACACTGAAGCTTTCTTT.